The 6 T cell receptor beta chains in this list originate from one sample, sequenced in a study of T cells in Graves' hyperthyroidism and ophthalmopathy. RNA transcripts gave rise to amplified TCR beta CDR3 regions. First-round RT-PCR targeting the TCR CDR3 was performed with the HTBI primer set. TCRdb reprocessed the multiplex PCR reads via MiXCR and lists one record per CDR3 protein. The sample carries around 99,000 distinct CDR3 sequences, about a sixth recorded once. What was sequenced was blood. These receptors all stem from a woman aged 45-60 years with Graves' hyperthyroidism.

This clonotype was seen many times. The chain has TRBV7-2 and TRBJ2-6; D remains ambiguous. The CDR3 runs to 14 residues. The V end was cut by 5 bases, the J end by 1 base, with 6 bases between. Germline V gene lookup returns CDR1 SGHTA and CDR2 FQGNSA. The CDR3 sequence: CASSLSSGANVLTF. The CDR3 DNA is TGTGCCAGCAGCCTATCATCTGGGGCCAACGTCCTGACTTTC.

The genes are TRBV5-6 and TRBJ2-7, with 10 bases aligning to TRBD2. Trimming took 4 bases from V and 3 from J; bases not matched to a gene: 4. This CDR3 is 14 amino acids long. CDR1 and CDR2 from the germline V gene are SGHDT and YYEEEE. The CDR3 coding sequence is TGTGCCAGCAGCACTGGACTAGCGGTCTACGAGCAGTACGTC. This codes for CASSTGLAVYEQYV.

Many counts were recorded for this clonotype. This sequence joins TRBV20-1 and TRBJ2-3; 11 bases line up with TRBD2. Trimming removed 5 bases from V and 0 bases from J; junction bases left unmatched: 4. The CDR3 covers 15 residues. Germline CDR1 DFQATT, CDR2 SNEGSKA (reference sequence). CDR3 protein: CSAWTSGFSTDTQYF. DNA for the CDR3: TGCAGTGCTTGGACTAGCGGGTTTAGCACAGATACGCAGTATTTT.

Ten or more counts support this clonotype. V gene TRBV6-1 combines with J gene TRBJ1-3; D remains ambiguous. CDR1 MNHNS and CDR2 SASEGT come from the germline V gene. Trimming shortened V by 6 bases and J by 4 bases, and 7 bases separated the two germline ends. The CDR3 runs 12 residues. The CDR3 loop is CASRTDGNTIYF. The CDR3, as DNA: TGTGCCAGCAGGACTGACGGAAACACCATATATTTT.

This clonotype was seen just once. A much more abundant neighbour one base away suggests this may be a read error. The rearrangement joins TRBV24-1 to TRBJ2-1; TRBD1 agrees at 10 bases. This CDR3 comprises 15 residues. Germline values: CDR1 KGHDR, CDR2 SFDVKD. Losses at the gene ends were 4 bases for V and 5 bases for J; bases not matched to a gene: 4. This CDR3 reads CATSEPGQGNNEQFF. The CDR3 DNA is TGTGCCACCAGTGAACCGGGACAGGGGAACAATGAGCAGTTCTTC.

This clonotype was counted many times. The chain has TRBV29-1 and TRBJ1-2; D gene unclear. Germline V gives CDR1 SQVTM, CDR2 ANQGSEA. This CDR3 has 12 residues. V was pared by 3 bases and J by 8 bases, with 13 bases between. CDR3 sequence reads: CSVEREPGGYTF. CDR3 nucleotides: TGCAGCGTTGAGCGGGAACCGGGGGGCTACACCTTC.